This is a list of T cell receptor beta chains from one sample in a study of blood T cell repertoires in COVID-19. Some clones are missing from TCRdb's copy, which holds only in-frame ones; the method was immunoSEQ multiplex PCR. The repertoire consists of roughly 300,000 clones, with 85% to 90% occurring once and the leading ten covering approximately 1.8%. Sequencing was carried out using peripheral blood. These receptors were taken from a woman younger than 45 with COVID-19, enrolled during active disease. The CDR3 runs from the conserved cysteine through the conserved F or W. The D gene is left open where the match is weak. Rows give clone size only sometimes, using once, few, many, or a class for an expanded clone.

d_call j_call v_call clone_size cdr3_length cdr3_nt cdr3_aa
- TRBJ2-1 TRBV2 - 15 TGTGCCAGCAGTGAGAGGCAGGGAATCTACAATGAGCAGTTCTTC CASSERQGIYNEQFF
- TRBJ1-1 TRBV19 - 13 TGTGCCAGTGAAGGGGGAATGAACACTGAAGCTTTCTTT CASEGGMNTEAFF
TRBD1 TRBJ1-2 TRBV7-9 few 12 TGTGCCAGCAGCCTAACTGACAGGGTCTACACCTTC CASSLTDRVYTF
TRBD1 TRBJ2-5 TRBV10-2 - 16 TGCGCCAGCAGTGAGTCGTTTCTAGGGGGCGCAGAGACCCAGTACTTC CASSESFLGGAETQYF
- TRBJ2-5 TRBV4-3 - 15 TGCGCCAGCAGCCGATCACGACAGCGCCAAGAGACCCAGTACTTC CASSRSRQRQETQYF
- TRBJ2-6 TRBV24-1 - 16 TGTGCCACCAGTGATTTTAGGGGATCTGGGGCCAACGTCCTGACTTTC CATSDFRGSGANVLTF
TRBD1 TRBJ1-2 TRBV6-5 - 15 TGTGCCAGCAGGACAGGGGGCGCAGTAGGACATGGCTACACCTTC CASRTGGAVGHGYTF
- TRBJ1-3 TRBV2 - 14 TGTGCCAGCACCGGGGGGTATGGTGGAAACACCATATATTTT CASTGGYGGNTIYF
TRBD2 TRBJ2-3 TRBV6-6 - 15 TGTGCCAGCAGTACGGCGGGGGGCAGGTCAGATACGCAGTATTTT CASSTAGGRSDTQYF
- TRBJ1-2 TRBV23-1 - 13 TGCGCCAGCAGTCCAGGACAGAACTATGGCTACACCTTC CASSPGQNYGYTF
TRBD2 TRBJ2-1 TRBV7-2 - 15 TGTGCCAGCAGCGCGGGGACTAGCGGGAGGAATGAGCAGTTCTTC CASSAGTSGRNEQFF
- TRBJ2-2 TRBV2 - 13 TGTGCCAGCAGGGGGGCTTACACCGGGGAGCTGTTTTTT CASRGAYTGELFF
- TRBJ2-5 TRBV20-1 few 12 TGCAGTGCTAGTCAGGGAGGCGAGACCCAGTACTTC CSASQGGETQYF
TRBD1 TRBJ1-2 TRBV3-1/TRBV3-2 - 14 TGTGCCAGCAGCCAGGGGACAGCCTACTATGGCTACACCTTC CASSQGTAYYGYTF
- TRBJ1-5 TRBV3-1/TRBV3-2 - 13 TGTGCCAGCAGCCAGTATAGCAATCAGCCCCAGCATTTT CASSQYSNQPQHF
- TRBJ1-2 TRBV25-1 - 13 TGTGCCAGCAGTGCAGGGGTCTTCTATGGCTACACCTTC CASSAGVFYGYTF
- TRBJ1-2 TRBV2 - 12 TGTGCCAGCAGTGAGGCCGGGGGTGGCTACACCTTC CASSEAGGGYTF
- TRBJ2-3 TRBV23-1 - 16 TGCGCCAGCAGTCAATCGAGAGACAGGCGGCGGGATACGCAGTATTTT CASSQSRDRRRDTQYF
- TRBJ2-3 TRBV5-1 - 15 TGCGCCAGCAGCTTGGGCGTTCCTAGCACAGATACGCAGTATTTT CASSLGVPSTDTQYF